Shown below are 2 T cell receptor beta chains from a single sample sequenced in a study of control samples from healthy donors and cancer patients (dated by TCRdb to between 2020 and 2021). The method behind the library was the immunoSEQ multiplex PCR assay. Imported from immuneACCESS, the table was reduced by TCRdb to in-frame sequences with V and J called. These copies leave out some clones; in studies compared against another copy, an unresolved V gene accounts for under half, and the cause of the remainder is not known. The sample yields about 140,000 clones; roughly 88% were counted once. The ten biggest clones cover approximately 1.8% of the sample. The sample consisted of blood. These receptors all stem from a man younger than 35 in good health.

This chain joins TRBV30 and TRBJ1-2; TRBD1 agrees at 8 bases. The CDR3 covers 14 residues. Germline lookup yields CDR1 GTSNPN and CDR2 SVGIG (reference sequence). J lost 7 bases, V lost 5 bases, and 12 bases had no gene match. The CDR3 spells CAWGGQGMGTGYTF. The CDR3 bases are TGTGCCTGGGGAGGACAGGGAATGGGAACTGGCTACACCTTC.

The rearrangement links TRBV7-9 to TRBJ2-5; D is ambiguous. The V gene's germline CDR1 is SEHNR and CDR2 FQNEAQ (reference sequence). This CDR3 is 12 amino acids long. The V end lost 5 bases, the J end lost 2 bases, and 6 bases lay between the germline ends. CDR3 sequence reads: CASSPLQETQYF. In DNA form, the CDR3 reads TGTGCCAGCAGCCCCCTTCAAGAGACCCAGTACTTC.